This passage covers 5 T cell receptor beta chains from one sample sequenced in a study of T cell responses to AZD1222 COVID-19 vaccine. The method was immunoSEQ multiplex PCR; TCRdb's version includes in-frame clones alone and lacks a portion of them. The profile shows 90,000 to 150,000 clones, roughly 90% of them singletons. Specimen: peripheral blood, collected on day 0 of AZD1222 vaccination. The receptor source for this set is an adult in good health.

The chain employs TRBV30 and TRBJ1-4; 7 bases are shared with TRBD1. V shed 6 bases, J shed 2 bases, and the junction held 6 bases outside the gene matches. Germline-derived CDR1 and CDR2 are GTSNPN and SVGIG (reference sequence). This CDR3 is built from 14 residues. CDR3 region: CACDTGVTNEKLFF. The CDR3 DNA reads TGTGCCTGTGACACAGGGGTGACTAATGAAAAACTGTTTTTT.

The chain has TRBV7-9 and TRBJ1-2; D is possibly TRBD1 (6 bases). Trimming cost V 5 bases and J 0 bases, with 7 bases left between them. The CDR3 length is 13 residues. In germline, CDR1 is SEHNR, CDR2 FQNEAQ (reference sequence). The CDR3 DNA reads as TGTGCCAGCAGCAGGACAGCTAACTATGGCTACACCTTC. Residues: CASSRTANYGYTF.

This clone was recorded once. This chain joins TRBV21-1 and TRBJ2-4; the table's D call, TRBD2, was not checked against the DNA. TRBV21-1 is labeled a pseudogene. CDR3 length: 17 amino acids. CDR3 DNA sequence: TGTGCCAGCGGGGAGGACCCTGCCCCCCCTGGCAAAAACATTCAGTACTTC. Protein sequence: CASGEDPAPPGKNIQYF.

About this clone: The junction departs from the called germline gene at one end, perhaps through a read error. Written as DNA, the CDR3 is TGCGCCAGCAGTTTGGAAAGACAATCGGGCACTGAAGCTTTCTTT. This sequence encodes CASSLERQSGTEAFF. This chain links TRBV5-1 with TRBJ1-1, with D unresolved. Germline V CDR1 and CDR2: SGHRS, YFSETQ. This CDR3 region has 15 residues.

V gene TRBV19 combines with J gene TRBJ1-5; perhaps TRBD1 as D (5 bases). Germline V gene sequence: CDR1 LNHDA, CDR2 SQIVND (reference sequence). This CDR3 region has 17 residues. V shed 5 bases and J shed 0 bases, with 17 bases lying between them. The DNA for the CDR3 is TGTGCCAGTAGTGTCCTGCTCGACAGACGTAGCAATCAGCCCCAGCATTTT. Amino acid sequence: CASSVLLDRRSNQPQHF.